The sequence of this TCR beta chain was determined in a study of T cell responses to AZD1222 COVID-19 vaccine. This table comes from immunoSEQ multiplex PCR, and its TCRdb copy is limited to in-frame clones, with some not included. The top ten clones hold 1.5% to 2% of a sample with around 120,000 clones, roughly 93% of them seen once. Concerning this clone: Its specificity is unknown.

Per the germline V gene, CDR1 is LGHDT and CDR2 is YNNKEL (reference sequence). The CDR3 totals 14 residues. Trimming cost V 0 bases and J 3 bases, with 9 bases left between them. Study-level points and caveats: Just a handful of AZD1222 recipients tested seropositive at baseline. Donors were chiefly white British, with a greater number of females, and clonal diversity was perhaps underestimated.

The clonotype originates from an adult who received the AZD1222 COVID-19 vaccine. The chain combines TRBV3-1 (or the pseudogene TRBV3-2) with TRBJ2-7, with D uncertain. The sample in question was peripheral blood, obtained 28 days after the second AZD1222 dose. CDR3 sequence (DNA): TGTGCCAGCAGCCAAGATGGTAGTTACTACGAGCAGTACTTC. This translates into CASSQDGSYYEQYF.